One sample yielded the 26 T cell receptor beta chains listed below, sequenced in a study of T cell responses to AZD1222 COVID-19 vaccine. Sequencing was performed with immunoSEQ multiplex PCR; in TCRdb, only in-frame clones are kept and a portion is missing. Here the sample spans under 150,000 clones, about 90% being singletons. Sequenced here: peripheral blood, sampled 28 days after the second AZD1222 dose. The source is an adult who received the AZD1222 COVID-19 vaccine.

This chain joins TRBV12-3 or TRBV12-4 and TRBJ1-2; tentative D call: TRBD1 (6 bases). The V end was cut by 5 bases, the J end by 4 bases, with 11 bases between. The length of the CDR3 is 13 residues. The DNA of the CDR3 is TGTGCCAGCAGTCTACAGGGTGGCTATGGCTACACCTTC. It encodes CASSLQGGYGYTF.

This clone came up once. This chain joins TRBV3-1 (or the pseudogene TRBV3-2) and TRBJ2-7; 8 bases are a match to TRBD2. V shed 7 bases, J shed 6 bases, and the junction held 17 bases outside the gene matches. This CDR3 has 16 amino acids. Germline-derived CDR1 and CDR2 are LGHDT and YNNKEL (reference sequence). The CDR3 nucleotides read TGTGCCAGCATCCTCCCCCCCGACAGACGGGGGGGCGAGCAGTACTTC. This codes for CASILPPDRRGGEQYF.

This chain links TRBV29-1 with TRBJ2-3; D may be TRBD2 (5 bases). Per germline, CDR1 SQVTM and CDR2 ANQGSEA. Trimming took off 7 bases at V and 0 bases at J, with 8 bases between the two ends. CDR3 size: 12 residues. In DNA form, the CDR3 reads TGCAGCGGACTAAAAAGCACAGATACGCAGTATTTT. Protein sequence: CSGLKSTDTQYF.

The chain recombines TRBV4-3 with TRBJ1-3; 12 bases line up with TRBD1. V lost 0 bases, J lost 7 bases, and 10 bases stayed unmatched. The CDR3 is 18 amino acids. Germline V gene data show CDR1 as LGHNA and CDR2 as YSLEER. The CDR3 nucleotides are TGCGCCAGCAGCCAAGAGGGTTCCGGGACAGGGGGCCGGAACACCATATATTTT. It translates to CASSQEGSGTGGRNTIYF.

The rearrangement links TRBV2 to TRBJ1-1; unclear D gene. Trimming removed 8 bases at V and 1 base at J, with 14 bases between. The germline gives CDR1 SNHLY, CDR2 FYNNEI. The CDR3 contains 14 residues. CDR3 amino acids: CASDTGLRNTEAFF. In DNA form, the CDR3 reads TGTGCCAGCGACACTGGCCTGCGGAACACTGAAGCTTTCTTT. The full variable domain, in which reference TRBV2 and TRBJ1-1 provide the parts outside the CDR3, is EPEVTQTPSHQVTQMGQEVILRCVPISNHLYFYWYRQILGQKVEFLVSFYNNEISEKSEIFDDQFSVERPDGSNFTLKIRSTKLEDSAMYFCASDTGLRNTEAFFGQGTRLTVV.

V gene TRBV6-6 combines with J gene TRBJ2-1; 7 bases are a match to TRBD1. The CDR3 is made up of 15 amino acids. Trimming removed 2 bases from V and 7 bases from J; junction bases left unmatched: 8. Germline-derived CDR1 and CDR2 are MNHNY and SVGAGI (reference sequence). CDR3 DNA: TGTGCCAGCAGTTACCGACAGGGTAGAAGAAATGAGCAGTTCTTC. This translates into CASSYRQGRRNEQFF.

The CDR3 DNA follows: TGTGCCAGCAGACCACCGGGACAGGGAAAGACCCAGTACTTC. Translation gives CASRPPGQGKTQYF. The V and J genes are TRBV28 and TRBJ2-5; 9 nucleotides line up with TRBD1. Germline-derived CDR1 and CDR2 are MDHEN and SYDVKM. Trimming at V came to 6 bases and at J to 6 bases, leaving 8 bases not matched to a gene. The CDR3 consists of 14 residues.

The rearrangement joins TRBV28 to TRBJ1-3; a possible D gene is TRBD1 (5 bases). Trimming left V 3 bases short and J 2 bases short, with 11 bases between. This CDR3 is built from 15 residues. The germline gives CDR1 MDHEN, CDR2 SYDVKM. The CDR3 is CASSLGSGAGNTIYF. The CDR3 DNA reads TGTGCCAGCAGTTTGGGGTCGGGGGCTGGAAACACCATATATTTT.

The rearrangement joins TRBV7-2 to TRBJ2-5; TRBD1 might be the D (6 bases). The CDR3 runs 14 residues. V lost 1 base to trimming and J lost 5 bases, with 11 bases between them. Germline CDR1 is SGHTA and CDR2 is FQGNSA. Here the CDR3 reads CASSLGQGTETQYF. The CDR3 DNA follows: TGTGCCAGCAGCTTAGGGCAGGGGACGGAGACCCAGTACTTC.

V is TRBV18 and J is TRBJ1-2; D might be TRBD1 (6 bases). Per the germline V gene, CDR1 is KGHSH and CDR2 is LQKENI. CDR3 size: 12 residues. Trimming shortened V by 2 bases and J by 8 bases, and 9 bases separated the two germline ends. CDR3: CASSPGDRGYTF. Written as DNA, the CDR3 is TGTGCCAGCTCACCAGGCGACAGGGGCTACACCTTC.

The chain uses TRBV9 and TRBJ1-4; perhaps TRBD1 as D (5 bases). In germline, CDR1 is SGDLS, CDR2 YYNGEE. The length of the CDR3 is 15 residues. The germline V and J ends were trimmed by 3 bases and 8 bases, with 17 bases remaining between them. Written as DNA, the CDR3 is TGTGCCAGCAGCGAATCCGGGAACAAGGGGGAAAAACTGTTTTTT. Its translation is CASSESGNKGEKLFF.

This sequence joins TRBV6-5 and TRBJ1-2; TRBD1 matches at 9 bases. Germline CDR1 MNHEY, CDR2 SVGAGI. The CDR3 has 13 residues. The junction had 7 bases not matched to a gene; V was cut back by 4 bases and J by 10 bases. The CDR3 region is CASSSYRGQVYTF. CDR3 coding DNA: TGTGCCAGCAGTTCCTACAGGGGGCAGGTCTACACCTTC.

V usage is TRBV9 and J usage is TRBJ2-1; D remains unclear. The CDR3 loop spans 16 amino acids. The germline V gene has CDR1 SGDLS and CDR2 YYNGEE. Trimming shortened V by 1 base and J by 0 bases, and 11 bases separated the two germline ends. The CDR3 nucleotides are TGTGCCAGCAGCGTAAGATTTTTTTCCTCCTACAATGAGCAGTTCTTC. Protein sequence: CASSVRFFSSYNEQFF.

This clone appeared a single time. CDR3 residues: CASSSSRAGGNQETQYF. The DNA for the CDR3 is TGCGCCAGCAGCTCCTCACGAGCGGGGGGCAACCAAGAGACCCAGTACTTC. This sequence joins TRBV5-1 and TRBJ2-5, with TRBD2 matching over 9 bases. The CDR3 contains 17 residues. The ends lost 3 bases at V and 0 bases at J; junction bases unmatched: 9. The germline CDR1 and CDR2 sequences are SGHRS and YFSETQ.

CDR3 sequence: CASSLVRGGTDTQYF. The CDR3 bases are TGTGCCAGCAGCTTAGTACGGGGGGGTACAGATACGCAGTATTTT. The V call is TRBV7-9, the J call TRBJ2-3, with 8 bases aligning to TRBD2. The germline V gene encodes CDR1 SEHNR and CDR2 FQNEAQ (reference sequence). The CDR3 is 15 residues long. V lost 1 base, J lost 3 bases, and 3 bases stayed unmatched.

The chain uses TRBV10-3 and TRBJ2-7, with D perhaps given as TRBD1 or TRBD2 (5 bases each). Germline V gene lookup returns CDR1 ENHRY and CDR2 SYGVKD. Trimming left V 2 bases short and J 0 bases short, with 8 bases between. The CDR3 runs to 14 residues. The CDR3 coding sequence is TGTGCCATCAGTGAGGGGACCTACTCCTACGAGCAGTACTTC. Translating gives CAISEGTYSYEQYF.

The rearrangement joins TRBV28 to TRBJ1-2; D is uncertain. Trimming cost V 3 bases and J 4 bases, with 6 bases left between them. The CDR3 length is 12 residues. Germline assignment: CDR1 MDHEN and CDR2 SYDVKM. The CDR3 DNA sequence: TGTGCCAGCAGTTTGACTTCCTATGGCTACACCTTC. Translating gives CASSLTSYGYTF.

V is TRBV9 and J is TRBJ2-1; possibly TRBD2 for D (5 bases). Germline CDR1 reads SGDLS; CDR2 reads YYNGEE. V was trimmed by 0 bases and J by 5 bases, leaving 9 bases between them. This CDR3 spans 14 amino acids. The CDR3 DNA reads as TGTGCCAGCAGCGTAGTACCTAGCCACAATGAGCAGTTCTTC. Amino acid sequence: CASSVVPSHNEQFF.

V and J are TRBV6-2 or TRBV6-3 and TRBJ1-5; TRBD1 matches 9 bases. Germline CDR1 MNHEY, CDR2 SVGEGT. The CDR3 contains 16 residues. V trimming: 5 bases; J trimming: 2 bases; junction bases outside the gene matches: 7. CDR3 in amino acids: CASSMTGGIGNQPQHF. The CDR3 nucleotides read TGTGCCAGCAGTATGACAGGGGGTATCGGCAATCAGCCCCAGCATTTT.

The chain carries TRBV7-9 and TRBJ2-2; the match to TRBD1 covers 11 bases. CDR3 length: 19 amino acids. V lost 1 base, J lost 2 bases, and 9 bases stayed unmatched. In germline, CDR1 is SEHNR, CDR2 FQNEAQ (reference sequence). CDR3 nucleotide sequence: TGTGCCAGCAGCTTAGGTTTGGGGACAGGGGGTCCCAACACCGGGGAGCTGTTTTTT. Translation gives CASSLGLGTGGPNTGELFF. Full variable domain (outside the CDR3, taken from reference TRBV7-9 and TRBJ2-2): DTGVSQNPRHKITKRGQNVTFRCDPISEHNRLYWYRQTLGQGPEFLTYFQNEAQLEKSRLLSDRFSAERPKGSFSTLEIQRTEQGDSAMYLCASSLGLGTGGPNTGELFFGEGSRLTVL.

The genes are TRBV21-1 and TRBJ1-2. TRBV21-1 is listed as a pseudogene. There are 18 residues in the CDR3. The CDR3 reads CASSKGVPGREARYGYTF. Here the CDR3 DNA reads TGTGCCAGCAGCAAGGGGGTCCCGGGGAGGGAAGCTCGCTATGGCTACACCTTC.

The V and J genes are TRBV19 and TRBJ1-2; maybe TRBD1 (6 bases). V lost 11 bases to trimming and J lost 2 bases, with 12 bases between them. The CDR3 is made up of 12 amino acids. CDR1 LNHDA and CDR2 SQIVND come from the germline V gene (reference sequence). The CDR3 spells CALLDSNYGYTF. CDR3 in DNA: TGTGCCCTTCTGGACAGCAACTATGGCTACACCTTC.

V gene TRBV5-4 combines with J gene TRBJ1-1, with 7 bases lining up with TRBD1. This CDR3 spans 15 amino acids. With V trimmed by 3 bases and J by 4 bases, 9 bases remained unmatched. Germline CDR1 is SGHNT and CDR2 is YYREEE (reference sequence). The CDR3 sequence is CASSSPGQLITEAFF. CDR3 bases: TGTGCCAGCAGCTCTCCGGGACAGCTTATCACTGAAGCTTTCTTT.

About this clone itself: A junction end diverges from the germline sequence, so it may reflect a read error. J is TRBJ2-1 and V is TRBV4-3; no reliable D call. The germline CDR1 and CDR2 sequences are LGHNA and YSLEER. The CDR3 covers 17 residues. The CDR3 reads CASSKDSRQSSYNEQFF. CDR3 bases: TGCGCCAGCAGCAAAGATAGCCGCCAGAGCTCCTACAATGAGCAGTTCTTC.

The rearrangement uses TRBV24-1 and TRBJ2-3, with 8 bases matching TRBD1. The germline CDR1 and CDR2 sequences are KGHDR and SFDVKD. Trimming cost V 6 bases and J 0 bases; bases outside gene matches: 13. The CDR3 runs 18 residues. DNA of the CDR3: TGTGCCACCAGTTCCTTCCCCGGGACAGGAAGTAGCACAGATACGCAGTATTTT. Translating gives CATSSFPGTGSSTDTQYF.

CDR3 DNA sequence: TGTGCCAGCAGCCGACTAGCGGGGGGCACAGATACGCAGTATTTT. Translating gives CASSRLAGGTDTQYF. The chain recombines TRBV11-2 with TRBJ2-3; 12 bases fit TRBD2. Trimming cost V 5 bases and J 1 base; bases outside gene matches: 1. The CDR3 runs 15 residues. The germline gives CDR1 SGHAT, CDR2 FQNNGV.